The clone carrying this T cell receptor beta chain was counted ten times or more. Hyperthyroidism in the patients, aged 18 to 65, was newly diagnosed and under 2 months in duration. The diagnostic basis comprised clinical symptoms, serum thyroxine and TRAb, thyroid ultrasound and orbital computed tomography. The entry originates in a study of T cells in Graves' hyperthyroidism and ophthalmopathy. The germline V and J ends were trimmed by 3 bases and 7 bases, with 9 bases remaining between them. The CDR3 has 12 amino acids. Germline V CDR1 and CDR2: GTSNPN, SVGIG (reference sequence). Template material for amplifying TCR beta CDR3 regions consisted of RNA transcripts. An initial round of RT-PCR targeting the TCR CDR3 relied on the HTBI primer set. Each CDR3 protein gets one entry after TCRdb re-called the multiplex PCR reads with MiXCR. The table includes 550,000 to 650,000 distinct CDR3 sequences, about 15% detected once.

The TCR originated in a woman aged 35 to 49 with Graves' hyperthyroidism. The sample consisted of blood. J is TRBJ2-2 and V is TRBV30, with D uncertain. The CDR3 DNA is TGTGCCTGGAGGAGGTGGAACGGGGAGCTGTTTTTT. Translated: CAWRRWNGELFF.